Below, 27 T cell receptor beta chains from the same sample are listed, as sequenced in a study of CD8 T cells in ankylosing spondylitis. TCRdb itself ran the 5' RACE reads through MiXCR, one entry per CDR3 protein. The table lists some 240,000 distinct CDR3 sequences, around 7.8% of them singletons, with 6.8% in the top ten. The material sequenced was blood, either unsorted or a sorted T cell fraction (not recorded which). These receptors all come from a male donor with ankylosing spondylitis or in good health (not recorded which).

This clonotype was seen many times. V and J are TRBV20-1 and TRBJ1-4; D is ambiguous. The CDR3 covers 8 residues. Trimming removed 6 bases at V and 15 bases at J, with 8 bases between. Germline CDR1 DFQATT, CDR2 SNEGSKA (reference sequence). Here the CDR3 reads CSAPAMFF. The CDR3 nucleotides are TGCAGTGCCCCAGCCATGTTTTTT.

The chain uses TRBV6-2 or TRBV6-3 and TRBJ2-5; 8 nucleotides align to TRBD2. Germline V gene data show CDR1 as MNHEY and CDR2 as SVGEGT. The CDR3 totals 14 residues. With V trimmed by 6 bases and J by 5 bases, 8 bases remained unmatched. Here the CDR3 reads CASRPSGSAETQYF. DNA for the CDR3: TGTGCCAGCAGACCAAGCGGGAGTGCGGAGACCCAGTACTTC.

This clonotype was counted many times. The chain employs TRBV4-2 and TRBJ1-2; 8 bases agree with TRBD1. Germline-derived CDR1 and CDR2 are LGHNA and YNFKEQ. Unmatched junction bases numbered 5, after V lost 1 base and J lost 7 bases. The CDR3 extends over 14 amino acids. The CDR3 DNA reads as TGTGCCAGCAGCCAAGCAAGGACAGGGTCTGGCTACACCTTC. It codes for CASSQARTGSGYTF.

This clonotype was seen many times. The chain joins TRBV4-3 to TRBJ2-3; D uncertain. The CDR3 contains 14 residues. V dropped 1 base and J dropped 2 bases, with 7 bases sitting between them. Germline V gene sequence: CDR1 LGHNA, CDR2 YSLEER. The CDR3 region is CASSQGQFTDTQYF. DNA for the CDR3: TGCGCCAGCAGCCAAGGGCAGTTCACAGATACGCAGTATTTT.

This clonotype was detected many times. The chain is built from TRBV20-1 and TRBJ2-7, with D perhaps TRBD2 (7 bases). This CDR3 comprises 14 residues. The V gene lost 4 bases and the J gene lost 5 bases, with 18 bases spanning the gap. Germline values: CDR1 DFQATT, CDR2 SNEGSKA (reference sequence). The CDR3 here is CSATRGGVRNEQYF. CDR3 in DNA: TGCAGTGCTACAAGGGGGGGAGTTAGGAACGAGCAGTACTTC.

In this sample, this clonotype turned up many times. The chain carries TRBV18 and TRBJ2-2; D not resolved. V was cut by 3 bases and J by 5 bases, with 7 bases left in between. The germline V gene has CDR1 KGHSH and CDR2 LQKENI. There are 13 residues in the CDR3. The CDR3 is CASSPLQTGELFF. The CDR3 region has the DNA TGTGCCAGCTCACCTCTCCAGACCGGGGAGCTGTTTTTT.

In this sample, this clonotype turned up many times. The rearrangement uses TRBV20-1 and TRBJ1-1; D might be TRBD1 (6 bases). Germline-derived CDR1 and CDR2 are DFQATT and SNEGSKA (reference sequence). Trimming took off 5 bases at V and 3 bases at J, with 13 bases between the two ends. The CDR3 length is 13 residues. CDR3 loop: CSAFPEGDTEAFF. CDR3 nucleotides: TGCAGTGCTTTCCCGGAGGGGGACACTGAAGCTTTCTTT.

This clonotype was seen repeatedly, ten times or more. J is TRBJ1-2 and V is TRBV4-3, with D tentatively TRBD1 (5 bases). CDR3 size: 12 residues. Germline-derived CDR1 and CDR2 are LGHNA and YSLEER. The germline V and J ends were trimmed by 0 bases and 14 bases, with 13 bases remaining between them. This chain's CDR3 is CASSQEGVTLTF. The CDR3 DNA reads as TGCGCCAGCAGCCAAGAAGGGGTGACCTTGACCTTC.

Concerning this clonotype: Since a much larger clone is just one base distant, this may be a read error. The rearrangement links TRBV5-1 to TRBJ2-3; D ambiguous. CDR3 length equals 16 residues. Per the germline V gene, CDR1 is SGHRS and CDR2 is YFSETQ. CDR3 nucleotides: TGCGCCAGCAGCCCGGTGGGCTCCTCCAGCACAGATACGCAGAATTTT. Amino acid sequence: CASSPVGSSSTDTQNF.

This clonotype was seen ten or more times. V and J are TRBV9 and TRBJ2-3, with D perhaps TRBD1 (5 bases). CDR3 length equals 16 residues. V was cut by 4 bases and J by 0 bases, with 15 bases left in between. CDR1 SGDLS and CDR2 YYNGEE come from the germline V gene. The CDR3 spells CASSPIQDFSTDTQYF. CDR3 DNA sequence: TGTGCCAGCAGCCCAATACAGGATTTTAGCACAGATACGCAGTATTTT.

This clonotype was recorded once. A much larger clone differs by one base, so this may be a read error. The chain combines TRBV7-8 with TRBJ2-1; TRBD2 aligns across 14 bases. Germline CDR1 SGHVS, CDR2 FQNEAQ. CDR3 length: 18 residues. The CDR3 here is CASSLGTSGRGRDNERFF. CDR3 nucleotides: TGTGCCAGCAGCTTGGGGACTAGCGGGAGAGGTCGCGACAATGAGCGGTTCTTC. The full variable domain, with the rest looked up from reference TRBV7-8 and TRBJ2-1, is GAGVSQSPRYKVAKRGQDVALRCDPISGHVSLFWYQQALGQGPEFLTYFQNEAQLDKSGLPSDRFFAERPEGSVSTLKIQRTQQEDSAVYLCASSLGTSGRGRDNERFFGPGTRLTVL.

The table lists this clonotype with many counts. The CDR3 DNA reads TGTGCCAGCAGCTTAACGTGGGGGGACGCAGCTTTCTTT. Its translation is CASSLTWGDAAFF. The chain carries TRBV7-3 and TRBJ1-1, with D tentatively TRBD1 (5 bases). CDR1 is SGHTA, CDR2 FQGTGA, per germline. Trimming stripped 0 bases from V and 10 bases from J, with 12 bases between. The CDR3 contains 13 residues.

The chain uses TRBV20-1 and TRBJ1-6; D remains ambiguous. The CDR3 runs to 14 residues. Germline V gene data show CDR1 as DFQATT and CDR2 as SNEGSKA (reference sequence). Trimming stripped 1 base from V and 13 bases from J, with 17 bases between. Written as DNA, the CDR3 is TGCAGTGCTAGAGTGGGCGGACCTCAGCTTCCCCTCCACTTT. Translated, it gives CSARVGGPQLPLHF.

This clonotype came up many times. The J gene is TRBJ1-1, the V gene TRBV29-1; no definite D call. Germline CDR1 SQVTM, CDR2 ANQGSEA. This CDR3 contains 14 residues. Trimming stripped 5 bases from V and 2 bases from J, with 15 bases between. In DNA, the CDR3 is TGCAGCGTTTTCGGAATAGATTCTAACACTGAAGCTTTCTTT. Translation gives CSVFGIDSNTEAFF.

The sample holds many counts of this clonotype. The chain has TRBV20-1 and TRBJ2-5, with a weak D call TRBD2 (6 bases). There are 13 residues in the CDR3. Germline lookup yields CDR1 DFQATT and CDR2 SNEGSKA (reference sequence). V was clipped by 8 bases and J by 5 bases, with 18 bases between them. CDR3 region: CSTRDSARETQYF. The CDR3 DNA follows: TGCAGTACCCGGGACTCAGCTAGGGAGACCCAGTACTTC.

The chain joins TRBV20-1 to TRBJ1-4, with 8 nucleotides matching TRBD1. The CDR3 covers 13 residues. J lost 8 bases, V lost 2 bases, and 4 bases had no gene match. Germline V gene sequence: CDR1 DFQATT, CDR2 SNEGSKA (reference sequence). The CDR3 DNA sequence: TGCAGTGCTAGACTGACAGGGGCCGAAAAACTGTTTTTT. This sequence encodes CSARLTGAEKLFF.

At least ten counts were recorded for this clonotype. The chain links TRBV11-2 to TRBJ2-7, with 7 positions matching TRBD1. CDR1 and CDR2 (germline): SGHAT, FQNNGV. This CDR3 region has 15 residues. V shed 4 bases and J 5 bases; nucleotides not matched to a gene: 11. In DNA, the CDR3 is TGTGCCAGCAGCTCCCTAGGGGGACAGAAAGACGAGCAGTACTTC. It is translated as CASSSLGGQKDEQYF. Using reference TRBV11-2 and TRBJ2-7 for the parts outside the CDR3, the full variable domain is EAGVAQSPRYKIIEKRQSVAFWCNPISGHATLYWYQQILGQGPKLLIQFQNNGVVDDSQLPKDRFSAERLKGVDSTLKIQPAKLEDSAVYLCASSSLGGQKDEQYFGPGTRLTVT.

This clonotype was seen ten or more times. The chain is built from TRBV27 and TRBJ2-7; perhaps TRBD2 as D (6 bases). CDR1 is MNHEY and CDR2 is SMNVEV in the germline V gene (reference sequence). V was clipped by 6 bases and J by 1 base, with 10 bases between them. The CDR3 spans 13 residues. CDR3 nucleotides: TGTGCCAGCAGACTTAGCGGATCCTACGAGCAGTACTTC. Translating gives CASRLSGSYEQYF.

In regard to this clonotype: A single base separates this from a much larger clone, so it may be a read error. The V call is TRBV28, the J call TRBJ2-1; maybe TRBD2 (6 bases). This CDR3 comprises 14 residues. The germline gives CDR1 MDHEN, CDR2 SYDVKM. CDR3 coding DNA: TGTGCCTCTCGGCCTGGGGGGTCCTACAATGAGGAGTTCTTC. This encodes CASRPGGSYNEEFF.

This clonotype was seen many times. The chain is built from TRBV6-5 and TRBJ2-7; perhaps TRBD1 as D (5 bases). The V end lost 8 bases, the J end lost 6 bases, and 11 bases lay between the germline ends. CDR1 is MNHEY and CDR2 is SVGAGI in the germline V gene. The CDR3 spans 11 residues. As DNA, the CDR3 is TGTGCCAGCCGAAGGGGTGGCGAGCAGTACTTC. This translates into CASRRGGEQYF.

In its sample, this clonotype was seen many times. This chain connects TRBV7-9 to TRBJ2-5, with no clear D. Germline-derived CDR1 and CDR2 are SEHNR and FQNEAQ (reference sequence). CDR3 length equals 15 residues. V shed 5 bases and J shed 1 base, with 14 bases lying between them. This CDR3 reads CASSPRTILQETQYF. CDR3 coding DNA: TGTGCCAGCAGCCCCCGAACGATCCTCCAAGAGACCCAGTACTTC.

This clonotype was counted many times. V is TRBV20-1 and J is TRBJ2-3; the match to TRBD2 covers 14 bases. The CDR3 loop spans 16 amino acids. After removal of 1 base from V and 1 base from J, the junction contained 1 base not matched to a gene. From germline, CDR1 is DFQATT and CDR2 SNEGSKA (reference sequence). The CDR3 spells CSARAGLAGGTDTQYF. CDR3 in DNA: TGCAGTGCTAGAGCGGGACTAGCGGGGGGCACAGATACGCAGTATTTT.

This clonotype occurred many times. This rearrangement joins TRBV7-9 to TRBJ1-4, with D uncertain. Germline V gene sequence: CDR1 SEHNR, CDR2 FQNEAQ (reference sequence). Trimming removed 5 bases from V and 0 bases from J, with 7 bases in between. The CDR3 totals 14 residues. The chain's CDR3 is CASSPFATNEKLFF. CDR3 nucleotide sequence: TGTGCCAGCAGCCCCTTTGCAACTAATGAAAAACTGTTTTTT.

This clonotype was picked up many times. This chain uses TRBV20-1 with TRBJ2-5; D uncertain. V was trimmed by 5 bases and J by 5 bases, leaving 12 bases between them. This CDR3 region has 12 residues. Germline V gene lookup returns CDR1 DFQATT and CDR2 SNEGSKA (reference sequence). CDR3 nucleotide sequence: TGCAGTGCTCGGACGGTAGGGGAGACCCAGTACTTC. Protein: CSARTVGETQYF.

A few counts support this clonotype. This chain joins TRBV7-2 and TRBJ2-4; D tentatively reads TRBD1 or TRBD2 (5 bases each). The germline V gene encodes CDR1 SGHTA and CDR2 FQGNSA. The CDR3 loop spans 15 amino acids. The V end lost 5 bases, the J end lost 0 bases, and 11 bases lay between the germline ends. The CDR3 here is CASSRGDLAKNIQYF. The CDR3 DNA sequence: TGTGCCAGCAGCCGAGGGGACCTAGCCAAAAACATTCAGTACTTC.

This clonotype appeared many times. The chain joins TRBV12-3 or TRBV12-4 to TRBJ1-5, with D perhaps matching TRBD1 (6 bases). V was shortened by 6 bases and J by 4 bases, with 16 bases between the two germline ends. The CDR3 is made up of 15 amino acids. Written as DNA, the CDR3 is TGTGCCAGCAGCTTCGATTGGACAGTTAATCAGCCCCAGCATTTT. Its protein product is CASSFDWTVNQPQHF.

The V call is TRBV6-6, the J call TRBJ2-3, with D possibly TRBD2 on 6 matching bases. CDR3 size: 13 residues. Germline CDR1 reads MNHNY; CDR2 reads SVGAGI (reference sequence). The V gene lost 8 bases and the J gene lost 5 bases, with 14 bases spanning the gap. CDR3 DNA: TGTGCCAGCCAACTCCAGGGAGGAGATACGCAGTATTTT. It is translated as CASQLQGGDTQYF.